What follows are 32 T cell receptor beta chains derived from one specimen sequenced in a study of identical twins. TCRdb independently ran MiXCR on the 5' RACE reads; one entry per CDR3 protein. Among about 720,000 distinct CDR3 sequences listed, 15% to 20% were seen once. The data were also submitted as part of a second study, on T cells expressing NK-cell markers.

Sequencing was done on a sample of PBMCs. Receptors originate from a woman aged 18-29 years in good health.

This clonotype has just a few counts. The chain is built from TRBV25-1 and TRBJ2-5; TRBD2 matches 7 bases. Germline CDR1 reads MGHDK; CDR2 reads SYGVNS. Losses at the gene ends were 8 bases for V and 4 bases for J; bases not matched to a gene: 4. This CDR3 region has 12 residues. CDR3 loop: CASGGDSETQYF. DNA of the CDR3: TGTGCCAGCGGGGGGGATTCAGAGACCCAGTACTTC.

This clonotype has a handful of counts. DNA of the CDR3: TGTGCCACCAGTGGTAGCGGGAGGTGGGATGAGCAGTTCTTC. Amino acid sequence: CATSGSGRWDEQFF. The rearrangement joins TRBV24-1 to TRBJ2-1; 10 bases align to TRBD2. Unmatched junction bases numbered 5, after V lost 5 bases and J lost 8 bases. Germline V gene lookup returns CDR1 KGHDR and CDR2 SFDVKD. The CDR3 runs 14 residues.

This clonotype came up a few times. This chain joins TRBV25-1 and TRBJ2-1; D not resolved. This CDR3 has 12 residues. CDR1 is MGHDK, CDR2 SYGVNS, per germline. The V gene lost 0 bases and the J gene lost 10 bases, with 7 bases spanning the gap. DNA of the CDR3: TGTGCCAGCAGTGAATATGGAGCGGAGCAGTTCTTC. Amino acids: CASSEYGAEQFF.

This chain joins TRBV29-1 and TRBJ2-5, with D unresolved. V lost 6 bases, J lost 1 base, and 12 bases lay in between. The V gene's germline CDR1 is SQVTM and CDR2 ANQGSEA. The CDR3 covers 13 residues. The DNA of the CDR3 is TGCAGCGTAACTGGGAACAGCCAAGAGACCCAGTACTTC. Protein: CSVTGNSQETQYF.

J is TRBJ1-1 and V is TRBV12-3 or TRBV12-4; TRBD1 agrees at 7 bases. This CDR3 region has 15 residues. The V gene end was trimmed by 1 base and the J gene end by 8 bases; junction bases not matched to a gene: 10. This CDR3 reads CASSLGRQGVAEAFF. Here the CDR3 DNA reads TGTGCCAGCAGTTTAGGTAGGCAGGGGGTTGCCGAAGCTTTCTTT.

This clonotype was seen more than once but under ten times. The genes are TRBV7-2 and TRBJ2-5; D remains ambiguous. CDR1 is SGHTA, CDR2 FQGNSA, per germline. V lost 1 base to trimming and J lost 3 bases, with 12 bases between them. This CDR3 is built from 15 residues. The CDR3 region is CASSLDSRFEETQYF. The DNA of the CDR3 is TGTGCCAGCAGCTTAGATTCAAGGTTCGAAGAGACCCAGTACTTC.

The CDR3 DNA sequence: TGTGCCAGTGTATTGACAGAGTCTCAGCCCCAGCATTTT. This encodes CASVLTESQPQHF. The rearrangement links TRBV2 to TRBJ1-5; possibly TRBD1 for D (5 bases). Trimming stripped 9 bases from V and 6 bases from J, with 15 bases between. The CDR3 extends over 13 amino acids. CDR1 and CDR2 (germline): SNHLY, FYNNEI.

The chain employs TRBV9 and TRBJ2-4; a weak D match, TRBD2 (5 bases). The germline gives CDR1 SGDLS, CDR2 YYNGEE. Trimming removed 4 bases from V and 3 bases from J, with 11 bases in between. The CDR3 is 14 residues long. As DNA, the CDR3 is TGTGCCAGCAGCCCCCCAGGAGGCAAAAACATTCAGTACTTC. Protein product: CASSPPGGKNIQYF.

This clonotype was picked up a small number of times. This chain connects TRBV5-1 to TRBJ1-6; TRBD1 might be the D (6 bases). With 4 bases removed from V and 10 bases from J, the gap between germline ends came to 15 bases. CDR3 size: 14 residues. Per the germline V gene, CDR1 is SGHRS and CDR2 is YFSETQ. In DNA form, the CDR3 reads TGCGCCAGCAGCCCGGGAGGGGGGTACTCACCCCTCCACTTT. Residues: CASSPGGGYSPLHF. Combining the CDR3 with reference TRBV5-1 and TRBJ1-6 gives the whole variable domain KAGVTQTPRYLIKTRGQQVTLSCSPISGHRSVSWYQQTPGQGLQFLFEYFSETQRNKGNFPGRFSGRQFSNSRSEMNVSTLELGDSALYLCASSPGGGYSPLHFGNGTRLTVT.

The rearrangement links TRBV20-1 to TRBJ2-1; D is unresolved. CDR1 and CDR2 from the germline V gene are DFQATT and SNEGSKA (reference sequence). V gave up 0 bases and J gave up 6 bases, with 15 bases separating them. This CDR3 is built from 15 residues. CDR3 bases: TGCAGTGCTAGAGAGGCGACAACCGCCTCCAATGAGCAGTTCTTC. Translated: CSAREATTASNEQFF.

The chain combines TRBV7-9 with TRBJ1-1; D is undetermined. The germline V gene encodes CDR1 SEHNR and CDR2 FQNEAQ (reference sequence). The length of the CDR3 is 15 residues. V was shortened by 4 bases and J by 4 bases, with 16 bases between the two germline ends. Here the CDR3 reads CASSSPLVEVTEAFF. As DNA, the CDR3 is TGTGCCAGCAGCTCTCCGCTGGTTGAGGTCACTGAAGCTTTCTTT.

The chain is built from TRBV13 and TRBJ1-2; D is unresolved. This CDR3 is built from 18 residues. The germline V and J ends were trimmed by 2 bases and 5 bases, with 24 bases remaining between them. Germline V lookup: CDR1 PRHDT, CDR2 FYEKMQ (reference sequence). In DNA, the CDR3 is TGTGCCAGCAGCTTATTGGGGAGAACTCCTTCTCGGTTATATGGCTACACCTTC. Its protein is CASSLLGRTPSRLYGYTF.

The chain links TRBV15 to TRBJ1-5; D is unclear. This CDR3 contains 14 residues. The V gene lost 1 base and the J gene lost 4 bases, with 8 bases spanning the gap. Germline V lookup: CDR1 LNHNV, CDR2 YYDKDF (reference sequence). This CDR3 is CATSRVEQNQPQHF. CDR3 nucleotide sequence: TGTGCCACCAGCAGAGTGGAGCAAAATCAGCCCCAGCATTTT.

This clonotype was detected a few times. The chain couples TRBV5-1 to TRBJ1-4; D is possibly TRBD1 (6 bases). Trimming stripped 3 bases from V and 0 bases from J, with 12 bases between. The V gene's germline CDR1 is SGHRS and CDR2 YFSETQ. The CDR3 contains 16 residues. This CDR3 is CASSYKQGSTNEKLFF. The DNA of the CDR3 is TGCGCCAGCAGCTACAAACAGGGTTCAACTAATGAAAAACTGTTTTTT.

The chain is built from TRBV6-5 and TRBJ2-1; 9 bases map to TRBD2. The length of the CDR3 is 15 residues. Germline V gives CDR1 MNHEY, CDR2 SVGAGI. V trimming: 6 bases; J trimming: 3 bases; junction bases outside the gene matches: 6. CDR3 nucleotides: TGTGCCAGCAGCTTAGCGGGAGAACGCTACAATGAGCAGTTCTTC. Protein sequence: CASSLAGERYNEQFF.

The chain joins TRBV7-6 to TRBJ2-7; TRBD2 agrees at 14 bases. This CDR3 comprises 16 residues. V shed 4 bases and J 7 bases; nucleotides not matched to a gene: 9. Germline V gene lookup returns CDR1 SGHVS and CDR2 FNYEAQ. CDR3 protein: CASSSQTSGGAREQYF. For the CDR3, the DNA is TGTGCCAGCAGCTCCCAGACTAGCGGGGGGGCCCGAGAGCAGTACTTC.

V usage is TRBV20-1 and J usage is TRBJ2-2, with D perhaps TRBD1 (5 bases). CDR1 is DFQATT, CDR2 SNEGSKA, per germline (reference sequence). The CDR3 has 13 residues. V lost 1 base and J lost 7, with 10 bases in between. The chain's CDR3 is CSARVPGRGELFF. In nucleotides, the CDR3 is TGCAGTGCTAGAGTACCAGGGCGCGGGGAGCTGTTTTTT.

In its sample, this clonotype was seen a few times. The chain combines TRBV7-9 with TRBJ2-1; 7 bases are shared with TRBD2. V gave up 3 bases and J gave up 6 bases; unmatched junction bases: 2. Germline V gene sequence: CDR1 SEHNR, CDR2 FQNEAQ (reference sequence). CDR3 size: 13 residues. This CDR3 reads CASSFASGNEQFF. In nucleotides, the CDR3 is TGTGCCAGCAGCTTTGCTAGCGGCAATGAGCAGTTCTTC.

The V call is TRBV12-3 or TRBV12-4, the J call TRBJ2-7, with TRBD1 as a possible D gene (5 bases). CDR3 length: 14 amino acids. V shed 3 bases and J shed 4 bases, with 13 bases lying between them. In DNA form, the CDR3 reads TGTGCCAGCAGTTTTTTCTCCACAGGTTACGAGCAGTACTTC. It yields the protein CASSFFSTGYEQYF.

The V call is TRBV7-6, the J call TRBJ1-6, with TRBD1 as a possible D gene (5 bases). The germline V gene has CDR1 SGHVS and CDR2 FNYEAQ. V was trimmed by 1 base and J by 10 bases, leaving 8 bases between them. The CDR3 contains 13 residues. The DNA of the CDR3 is TGTGCCAGCAGCTTAGAGGGGAAATCACCCCTCCACTTT. Translating it yields CASSLEGKSPLHF.

The genes are TRBV5-1 and TRBJ2-3, with TRBD2 identical over 8 bases. Unmatched junction bases numbered 7, after V lost 5 bases and J lost 8 bases. CDR3 length equals 13 residues. In germline, CDR1 is SGHRS, CDR2 YFSETQ. The CDR3: CASRAGTSPTQYF. The CDR3 DNA sequence: TGCGCCAGCAGAGCCGGGACTAGTCCTACGCAGTATTTT.

The V call is TRBV10-1, the J call TRBJ2-3; D uncertain. V lost 2 bases, J lost 4 bases, and 7 bases lay in between. This CDR3 contains 13 residues. The germline V gene has CDR1 WNHNN and CDR2 SYGVQD (reference sequence). CDR3: CASSEGVSDTQYF. The DNA for the CDR3 is TGCGCCAGCAGTGAGGGAGTCTCAGATACGCAGTATTTT.

The chain links TRBV14 to TRBJ2-1, with D uncertain. V was trimmed by 3 bases and J by 6 bases, leaving 9 bases between them. Germline values: CDR1 SGHDN, CDR2 FVKESK. The CDR3 has 13 residues. The CDR3 DNA follows: TGTGCCAGCAGCCATTCCCCGTCCAATGAGCAGTTCTTC. Protein sequence: CASSHSPSNEQFF.

This rearrangement joins TRBV20-1 to TRBJ1-1; D is ambiguous. The CDR3 has 10 residues. V dropped 2 bases and J dropped 4 bases, with 2 bases sitting between them. Germline assignment: CDR1 DFQATT and CDR2 SNEGSKA (reference sequence). The CDR3: CSARFTEAFF. For the CDR3, the DNA is TGCAGTGCTAGATTCACTGAAGCTTTCTTT.

J is TRBJ2-5 and V is TRBV29-1; 7 bases fit TRBD1. CDR3 size: 12 residues. Looked up from germline, CDR1 is SQVTM and CDR2 is ANQGSEA. J lost 5 bases, V lost 4 bases, and 4 bases had no gene match. This chain's CDR3 is CSVVTGWETQYF. The CDR3 nucleotides are TGCAGCGTTGTGACAGGGTGGGAGACCCAGTACTTC.

The chain uses TRBV6-1 and TRBJ2-5; TRBD2 matches at 15 bases. This CDR3 comprises 16 residues. Unmatched junction bases numbered 9, after V lost 7 bases and J lost 6 bases. The germline CDR1 and CDR2 sequences are MNHNS and SASEGT. The CDR3 DNA follows: TGTGCCAGCAACCCCACGGGGACTAGCGGGAGGAAGACCCAGTACTTC. It encodes CASNPTGTSGRKTQYF.

This chain joins TRBV6-1 and TRBJ2-1; maybe TRBD2 (6 bases). The CDR3 sequence is 17 residues long. In germline, CDR1 is MNHNS, CDR2 SASEGT. V lost 5 bases and J 0 bases, leaving 17 bases between the germline ends. The CDR3 region has the DNA TGTGCCAGCAGTACCCCCAGGGCGACTAGCTCCTACAATGAGCAGTTCTTC. Amino acids: CASSTPRATSSYNEQFF.

CDR3: CASSLVAGGPADTQYF. For the CDR3, the DNA is TGTGCCAGCAGCTTAGTAGCGGGAGGGCCCGCAGATACGCAGTATTTT. This rearrangement joins TRBV11-2 to TRBJ2-3, with 11 nucleotides matching TRBD2. V trimming: 1 base; J trimming: 4 bases; junction bases outside the gene matches: 4. Germline V gene data show CDR1 as SGHAT and CDR2 as FQNNGV. This CDR3 is 16 amino acids long.

The rearrangement joins TRBV24-1 to TRBJ2-2; 12 bases fit TRBD2. CDR1 and CDR2 (germline): KGHDR, SFDVKD. V was clipped by 2 bases and J by 7 bases; unmatched bases: 7. This CDR3 has 17 amino acids. The CDR3 sequence is CATSDSTSGGVHGELFF. CDR3 in DNA: TGTGCCACCAGTGATTCGACTAGCGGGGGTGTTCACGGGGAGCTGTTTTTT.

The chain recombines TRBV7-9 with TRBJ1-2; D is ambiguous. Germline-derived CDR1 and CDR2 are SEHNR and FQNEAQ (reference sequence). CDR3 length: 15 amino acids. Trimming cost V 1 base and J 4 bases, with 13 bases left between them. The CDR3 reads CASSLGQEGGYGYTF. As DNA, the CDR3 is TGTGCCAGCAGCTTAGGGCAGGAAGGAGGCTATGGCTACACCTTC.

The gene calls are TRBV3-1 and TRBJ2-6; weak D call: TRBD1 (5 bases). Germline CDR1 LGHDT, CDR2 YNNKEL (reference sequence). This CDR3 is 13 amino acids long. The ends were cut back, 5 bases at V and 6 bases at J, with 8 bases in the middle. This chain's CDR3 is CASSIRVANVLTF. Written as DNA, the CDR3 is TGTGCCAGCAGCATCAGGGTGGCCAACGTCCTGACTTTC.

In regard to this clonotype: This may stem from a read error, because a much larger clone lies one nucleotide away. This chain connects TRBV5-1 to TRBJ2-7; D uncertain. The V and J ends lost 0 bases and 3 bases respectively, with 10 bases between them. CDR1 is SGHRS and CDR2 is YFSETQ in the germline V gene. The CDR3 contains 14 residues. In nucleotides, the CDR3 is TGCGCCAGCAGCTTGGAAGAGATCTTCTACGAGCAGTACTTC. Encoded protein: CASSLEEIFYEQYF.